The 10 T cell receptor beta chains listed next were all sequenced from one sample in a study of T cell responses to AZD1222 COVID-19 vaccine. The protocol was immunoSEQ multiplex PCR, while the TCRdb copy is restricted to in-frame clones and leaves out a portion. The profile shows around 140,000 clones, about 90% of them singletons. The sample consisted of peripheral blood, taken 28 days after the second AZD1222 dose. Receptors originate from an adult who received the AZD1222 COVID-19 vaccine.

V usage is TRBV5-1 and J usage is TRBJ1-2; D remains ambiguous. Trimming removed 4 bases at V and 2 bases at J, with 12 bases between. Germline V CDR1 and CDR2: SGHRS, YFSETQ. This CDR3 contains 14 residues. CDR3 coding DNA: TGCGCCAGCAGCGAGGATCCTCTCAACTATGGCTACACCTTC. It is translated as CASSEDPLNYGYTF.

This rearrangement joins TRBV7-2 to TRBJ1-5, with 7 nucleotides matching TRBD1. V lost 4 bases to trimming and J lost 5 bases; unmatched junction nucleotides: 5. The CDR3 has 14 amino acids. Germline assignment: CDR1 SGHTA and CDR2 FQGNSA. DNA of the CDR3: TGTGCCAGCAGCTACAGGGGTGGGCATCAGCCCCAGCATTTT. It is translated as CASSYRGGHQPQHF. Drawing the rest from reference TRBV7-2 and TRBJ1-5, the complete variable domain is GAGVSQSPSNKVTEKGKDVELRCDPISGHTALYWYRQSLGQGLEFLIYFQGNSAPDKSGLPSDRFSAERTGGSVSTLTIQRTQQEDSAVYLCASSYRGGHQPQHFGDGTRLSIL.

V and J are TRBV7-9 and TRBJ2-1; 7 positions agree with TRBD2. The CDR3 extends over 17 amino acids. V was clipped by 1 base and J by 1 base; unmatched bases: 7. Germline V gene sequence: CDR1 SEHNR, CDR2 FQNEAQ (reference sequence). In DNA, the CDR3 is TGTGCCAGCAGCTTAGGAGGAGCGGGACGATCCTACAATGAGCAGTTCTTC. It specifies CASSLGGAGRSYNEQFF.

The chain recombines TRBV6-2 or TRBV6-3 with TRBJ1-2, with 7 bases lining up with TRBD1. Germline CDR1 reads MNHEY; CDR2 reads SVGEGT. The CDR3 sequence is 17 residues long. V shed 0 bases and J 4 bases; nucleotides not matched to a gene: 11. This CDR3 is CASSYSAFGQALYGYTF. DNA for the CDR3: TGTGCCAGCAGTTACTCCGCCTTCGGACAGGCCCTCTATGGCTACACCTTC.

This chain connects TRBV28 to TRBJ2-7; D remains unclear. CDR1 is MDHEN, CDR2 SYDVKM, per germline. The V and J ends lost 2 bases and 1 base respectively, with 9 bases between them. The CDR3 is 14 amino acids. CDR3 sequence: CASSLAPKSYEQYF. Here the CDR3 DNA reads TGTGCCAGCAGTTTAGCCCCTAAGTCCTACGAGCAGTACTTC.

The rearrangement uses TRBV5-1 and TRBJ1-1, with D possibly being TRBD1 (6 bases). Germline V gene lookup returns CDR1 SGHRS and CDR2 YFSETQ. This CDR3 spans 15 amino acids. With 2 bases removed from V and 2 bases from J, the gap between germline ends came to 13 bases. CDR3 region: CASSLGGQHNTEAFF. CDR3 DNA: TGCGCCAGCAGCTTAGGGGGACAACATAACACTGAAGCTTTCTTT.

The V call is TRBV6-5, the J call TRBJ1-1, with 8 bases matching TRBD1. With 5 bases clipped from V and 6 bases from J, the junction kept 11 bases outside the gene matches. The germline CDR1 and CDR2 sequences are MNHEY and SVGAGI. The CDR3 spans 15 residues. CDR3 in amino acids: CASSLTTGAVAEAFF. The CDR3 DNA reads TGTGCCAGCAGTCTCACGACAGGGGCCGTTGCTGAAGCTTTCTTT.

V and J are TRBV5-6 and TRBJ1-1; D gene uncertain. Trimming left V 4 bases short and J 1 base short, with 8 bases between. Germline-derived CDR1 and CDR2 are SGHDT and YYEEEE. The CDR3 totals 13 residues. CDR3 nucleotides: TGTGCCAGCAGCATCCGCCCGAACACTGAAGCTTTCTTT. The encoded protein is CASSIRPNTEAFF.

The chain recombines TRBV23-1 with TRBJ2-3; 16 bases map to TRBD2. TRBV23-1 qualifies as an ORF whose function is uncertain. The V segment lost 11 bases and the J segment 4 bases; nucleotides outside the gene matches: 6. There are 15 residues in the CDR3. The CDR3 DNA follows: TGCGCCGTAAAAGGGACTAGCGGGAGGGCAGATACGCAGTATTTT. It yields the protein CAVKGTSGRADTQYF.

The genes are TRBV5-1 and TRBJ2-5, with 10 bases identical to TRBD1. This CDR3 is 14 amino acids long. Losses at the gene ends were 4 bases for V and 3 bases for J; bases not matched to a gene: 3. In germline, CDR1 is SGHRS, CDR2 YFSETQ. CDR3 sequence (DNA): TGCGCCAGCAGCCTGACAGGGGGCAAAGAGACCCAGTACTTC. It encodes CASSLTGGKETQYF.